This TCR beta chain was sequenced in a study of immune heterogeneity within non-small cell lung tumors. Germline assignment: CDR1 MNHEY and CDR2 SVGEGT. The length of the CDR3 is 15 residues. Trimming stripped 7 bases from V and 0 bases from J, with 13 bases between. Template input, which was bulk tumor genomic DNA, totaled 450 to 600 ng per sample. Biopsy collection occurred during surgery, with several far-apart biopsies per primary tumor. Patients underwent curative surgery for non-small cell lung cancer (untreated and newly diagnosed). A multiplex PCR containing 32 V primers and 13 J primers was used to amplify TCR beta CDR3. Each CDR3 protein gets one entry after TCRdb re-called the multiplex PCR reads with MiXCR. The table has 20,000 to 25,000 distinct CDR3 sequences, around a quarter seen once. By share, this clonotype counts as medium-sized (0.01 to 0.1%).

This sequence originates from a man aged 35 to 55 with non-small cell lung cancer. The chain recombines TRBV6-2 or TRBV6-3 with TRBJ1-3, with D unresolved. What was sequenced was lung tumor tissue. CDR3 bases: TGTGCCAGCACCTTGGACGGCATCTCTGGAAACACCATATATTTT. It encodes CASTLDGISGNTIYF.